This TCR beta chain was obtained from a study of blood T cell repertoires in COVID-19 (dated by TCRdb to the early 2020s). In terms of the full investigation: Samples from collaborators originated in the United States, Italy and Spain and spanned both the acute and convalescent phases of COVID-19. The samples were drawn from two sources: the first 160 participants of the ongoing ImmuneRACE study, and 950 to 1,500 subjects contributed by 6 global collaborators. Sample metadata almost always included a de-identified subject ID, COVID-19 status, age in years and sex. The material from the prospective study consisted of cDNA or gDNA derived from T cells, B-cell-depleted T cells, or PBMCs. HLA class I and class II types, where available, came from metadata supplied by the sample provider rather than from assay-based typing. A freely available public database, intended as a resource for researchers studying the immune response to SARS-CoV-2, is where the repertoires were released. Subjects who had been exposed to COVID-19, were actively infected with it, or had recovered from it provided the deeply sampled blood TCRbeta repertoires that made up the dataset. Beyond this particular receptor, the publication reports: How much clinical and demographic metadata was included differed by source and by participant, and the metadata was provided uncurated.

Looking up the germline V gene yields CDR1 SQVTM and CDR2 ANQGSEA. The CDR3 goes from the cysteine to the phenylalanine over 14 residues. The only DNA kept is the CDR3, 42 bases in frame from the first base. A distance of 11 bases separates the germline ends of V and J, which lose 5 bases and 0 bases respectively. TCRbeta CDR3 regions were amplified from genomic DNA using the immunoSEQ Assay, a bias-controlled multiplex PCR. In the source study's methods: Nucleated cell counts per sample were estimated from amplification of reference gene primers within the assay. To quantify the absolute abundance of each unique TCRbeta CDR3 rearrangement, sequence reads were collapsed and filtered. For each sample, productive Simpson clonality was calculated by taking the square root of Simpson's diversity index across productive rearrangements. TCRdb obtained this table from immuneACCESS and retained in-frame rearrangements with V and J assigned. These tables miss some clones; where compared with another copy, unresolved V genes account for less than half of the shortfall, and the remainder is unexplained. V, J and clone size are taken as reported in that table, and D and trimming were inferred from the DNA itself. The sample records over 60,000 clones, 80% to 90% of which are singletons. Roughly a tenth of the sample is held by the ten biggest clonotypes.

A remark on this clone: The antigen it recognizes is unknown. No base-level quality is on record; no much larger clone is a single base apart.

Whole blood was collected in K2EDTA tubes by collaborating institutions according to the institutions' own protocols. For TCRbeta analysis, collaborator samples were shipped as frozen whole blood, as isolated PBMCs, or as DNA extracted from either sample type. The chain employs TRBV29-1 and TRBJ2-4, with a weak D call of TRBD1 (5 bases match). The sequence was collected from a man in his sixties or seventies with active or convalescent COVID-19. Sequencing was carried out using peripheral blood. In nucleotide form, the sequence is TGCAGCGTTTCCCAGGGTATAGCCAAAAACATTCAGTACTTC. Its translation is CSVSQGIAKNIQYF.